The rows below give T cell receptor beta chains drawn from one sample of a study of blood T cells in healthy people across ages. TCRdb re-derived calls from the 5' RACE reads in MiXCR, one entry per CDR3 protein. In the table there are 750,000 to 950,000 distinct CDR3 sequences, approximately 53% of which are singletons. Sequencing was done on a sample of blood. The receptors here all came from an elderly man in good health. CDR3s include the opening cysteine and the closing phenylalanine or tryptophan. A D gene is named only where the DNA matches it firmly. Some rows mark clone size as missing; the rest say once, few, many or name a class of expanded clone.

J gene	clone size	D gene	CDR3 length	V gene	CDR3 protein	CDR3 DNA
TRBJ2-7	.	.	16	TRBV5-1	CASSPEVAGSRYEQYF	TGCGCCAGCAGCCCGGAGGTGGCAGGGTCCCGCTACGAGCAGTACTTC
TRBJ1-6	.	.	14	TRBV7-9	CASSLPGVNSPLHF	TGTGCCAGCAGCTTACCGGGGGTTAATTCACCCCTCCACTTT
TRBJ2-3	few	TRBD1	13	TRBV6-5	CASSWTGRDTQYF	TGTGCCAGCAGTTGGACAGGGCGCGATACGCAGTATTTT
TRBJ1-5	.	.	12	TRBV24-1	CATSASNQPQHF	TGTGCCACCAGTGCGAGCAATCAGCCCCAGCATTTT
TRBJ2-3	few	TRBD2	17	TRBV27	CASSGRVAGGRHRYAYF	TGTGCCAGCAGTGGAAGAGTAGCGGGAGGGCGACACAGATACGCGTATTTT
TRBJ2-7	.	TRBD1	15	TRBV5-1	CASSLKGQGSGEQYF	TGCGCCAGCAGCCTCAAGGGACAGGGCAGTGGCGAGCAGTACTTC
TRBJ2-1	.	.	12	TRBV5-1	CASSSSWNEQFF	TGCGCCAGCAGCTCCTCCTGGAATGAGCAGTTCTTC
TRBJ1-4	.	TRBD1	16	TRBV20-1	CGATPPGQGLNEKLFF	TGCGGTGCCACTCCCCCGGGACAGGGCCTTAATGAAAAACTGTTTTTT
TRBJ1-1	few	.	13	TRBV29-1	CSVRVSPNTEAFF	TGCAGCGTCCGGGTGTCACCGAACACTGAAGCTTTCTTT
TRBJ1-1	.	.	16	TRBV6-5	CASRVTSQGGRTEAFF	TGTGCCAGCAGGGTTACATCACAGGGAGGTCGGACTGAAGCTTTCTTT
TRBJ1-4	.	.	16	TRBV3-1	CASSQVSRGSDEKLFF	TGTGCCAGCAGCCAAGTATCGAGGGGATCGGATGAAAAACTGTTTTTT
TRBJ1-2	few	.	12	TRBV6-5	CASSRTEDGYTF	TGTGCCAGCAGCAGGACAGAGGATGGCTACACCTTC
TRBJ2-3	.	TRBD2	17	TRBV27	CASSPPQGGRAGDAQYF	TGTGCCAGCAGTCCACCCCAGGGAGGGAGGGCCGGAGATGCGCAGTATTTT
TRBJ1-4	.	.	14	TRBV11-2	CASSFKTVDEKLFF	TGTGCCAGCAGCTTCAAGACAGTCGATGAAAAACTGTTTTTT
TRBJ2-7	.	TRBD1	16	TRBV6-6	CASSYPPTTGSYEQYF	TGTGCCAGCAGTTACCCCCCAACGACAGGGTCCTACGAGCAGTACTTC
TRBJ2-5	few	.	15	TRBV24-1	CATSDHSGTRPTQYF	TGTGCCACCAGTGATCATTCGGGGACGAGACCGACCCAGTACTTC
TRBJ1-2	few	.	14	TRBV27	CASSLFLGSYGYTF	TGTGCCAGCAGTTTATTTCTGGGGAGCTATGGCTACACCTTC
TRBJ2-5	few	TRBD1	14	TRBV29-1	CSGDTGTDQETQYF	TGCAGCGGGGACACCGGGACAGACCAAGAGACCCAGTACTTC
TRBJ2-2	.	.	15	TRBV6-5	CASSYGSANTGELFF	TGTGCCAGCAGTTACGGTAGCGCGAACACCGGGGAGCTGTTTTTT
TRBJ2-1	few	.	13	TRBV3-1	CASSDPPGREQFF	TGTGCCAGCAGCGACCCTCCGGGACGAGAGCAGTTCTTC
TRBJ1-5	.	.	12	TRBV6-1	CASNGQGQPQHF	TGTGCCAGCAACGGGCAGGGTCAGCCCCAGCATTTT
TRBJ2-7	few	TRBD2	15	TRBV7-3	CASSVSGGVSYEQYF	TGTGCCAGCAGCGTCTCGGGGGGGGTCTCCTACGAGCAGTACTTC
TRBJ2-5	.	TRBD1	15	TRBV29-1	CSVALRGGRQETQYF	TGCAGCGTCGCTCTGAGAGGGGGCCGACAAGAGACCCAGTACTTC
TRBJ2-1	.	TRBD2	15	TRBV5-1	CASSLELAGIDEQFF	TGCGCCAGCAGCTTGGAACTAGCGGGAATCGATGAGCAGTTCTTC
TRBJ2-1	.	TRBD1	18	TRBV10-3	CAISESTSGTGAKNEQFF	TGTGCCATCAGTGAGTCGACCAGCGGGACAGGGGCCAAAAATGAGCAGTTCTTC
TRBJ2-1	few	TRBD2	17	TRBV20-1	CSASRLAALGAYNEQFF	TGCAGTGCTAGTCGCCTAGCGGCCCTCGGGGCCTACAATGAGCAGTTCTTC
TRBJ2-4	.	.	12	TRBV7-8	CASSPGPPGQYF	TGTGCCAGCAGCCCGGGGCCCCCGGGGCAGTACTTC
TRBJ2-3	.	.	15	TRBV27	CASSYRLTVTDTQYF	TGTGCCAGCAGTTACAGACTCACCGTAACAGATACGCAGTATTTT
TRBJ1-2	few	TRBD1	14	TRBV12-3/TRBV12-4	CASRPGQGPYGYTF	TGTGCCAGCAGACCCGGACAGGGTCCCTATGGCTACACCTTC
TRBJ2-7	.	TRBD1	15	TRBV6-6	CASRTVGQESYEQYF	TGTGCCAGCAGGACGGTGGGACAGGAAAGTTACGAGCAGTACTTC
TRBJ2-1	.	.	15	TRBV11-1	CASSPRTGPGDEQFF	TGTGCCAGCAGTCCCCGAACGGGCCCCGGCGATGAGCAGTTCTTC
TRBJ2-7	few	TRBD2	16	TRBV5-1	CASSLGQTAGEGEQYF	TGCGCCAGCAGCTTGGGCCAGACAGCGGGAGAGGGCGAGCAGTACTTC
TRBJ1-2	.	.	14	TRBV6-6	CASSSDEGGYSYTF	TGTGCCAGCAGCTCAGACGAGGGGGGCTATAGCTACACCTTC
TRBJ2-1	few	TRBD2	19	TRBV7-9	CASSSTGTSAISSYNEQFF	TGTGCCAGCAGCTCAACGGGGACTAGCGCCATCAGCTCCTACAATGAGCAGTTCTTC
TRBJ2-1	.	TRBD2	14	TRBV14	CASNPTSGISEQFF	TGTGCCAGCAACCCGACTAGCGGGATCTCTGAGCAGTTCTTC
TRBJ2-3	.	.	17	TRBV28	CASSLGSGTAGVDTRYF	TGTGCCAGCAGTTTAGGTTCCGGGACGGCGGGTGTGGATACGCGGTATTTT
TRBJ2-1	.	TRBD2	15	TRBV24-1	CATSDLTSGRIEQFF	TGTGCCACCAGTGATTTGACTAGCGGGAGAATTGAGCAGTTCTTC
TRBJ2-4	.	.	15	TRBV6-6	CASSGIGLAKNIQYF	TGTGCCAGCAGTGGGATAGGGCTAGCCAAAAACATTCAGTACTTC
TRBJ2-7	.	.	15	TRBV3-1	CASSHSDRPPYEQYF	TGTGCCAGCAGCCACTCCGACAGGCCCCCATACGAGCAGTACTTC
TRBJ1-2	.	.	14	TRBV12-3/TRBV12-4	CASSPNRAQSGYTF	TGTGCCAGCAGTCCCAACAGGGCACAGTCTGGCTACACCTTC
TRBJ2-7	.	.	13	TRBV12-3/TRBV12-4	CASSVVETYEQYF	TGTGCCAGCAGTGTAGTAGAGACCTACGAGCAGTACTTC
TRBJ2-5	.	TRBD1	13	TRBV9	CASSPRTGKTQYF	TGTGCCAGCAGCCCCCGGACAGGGAAGACCCAGTACTTC
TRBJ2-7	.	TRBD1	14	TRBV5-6	CASSPHRGWYEQYF	TGTGCCAGCAGTCCCCACAGGGGGTGGTACGAGCAGTACTTC
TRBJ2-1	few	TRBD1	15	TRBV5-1	CASSLVTQGQSEQFF	TGCGCCAGCAGCTTGGTCACACAGGGGCAATCGGAGCAGTTCTTC
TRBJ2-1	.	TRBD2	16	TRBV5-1	CASSPSLAGGIHEQFF	TGCGCCAGCAGCCCCTCGCTAGCGGGAGGAATCCATGAGCAGTTCTTC
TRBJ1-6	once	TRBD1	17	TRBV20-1	CSASRDSRSSYNSPLHF	TGCAGTGCCAGCCGGGACAGTCGAAGCTCCTATAATTCACCCCTCCACTTT
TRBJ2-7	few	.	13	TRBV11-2	CASSLVLGFEQYF	TGTGCCAGCAGCTTAGTTCTTGGCTTCGAGCAGTACTTC
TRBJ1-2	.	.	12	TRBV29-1	CSVEDTSEGYTF	TGCAGCGTTGAAGACACTTCGGAAGGCTACACCTTC
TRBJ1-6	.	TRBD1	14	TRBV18	CASSTTGGNSPPHF	TGTGCCAGCTCAACGACAGGGGGCAATTCACCCCCCCACTTT
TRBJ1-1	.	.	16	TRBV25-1	CATIGGGTGMNTEAFF	TGTGCCACTATCGGCGGGGGAACTGGAATGAACACTGAAGCTTTCTTT
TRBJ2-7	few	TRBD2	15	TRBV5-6	CASSAGSSGHYEQYF	TGTGCCAGCAGCGCGGGGTCTAGCGGGCACTACGAGCAGTACTTC
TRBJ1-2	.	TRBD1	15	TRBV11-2	CASSLVGTANYGYTF	TGTGCCAGCAGCTTAGTAGGGACAGCTAACTATGGCTACACCTTC
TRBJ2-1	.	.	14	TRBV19	CASSIWDMANEQFF	TGTGCCAGTAGTATATGGGACATGGCCAATGAGCAGTTCTTC
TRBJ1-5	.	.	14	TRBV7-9	CASSRGGDNQPQHF	TGTGCCAGCAGCAGAGGGGGTGACAATCAGCCCCAGCATTTT
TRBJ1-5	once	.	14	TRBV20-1	CSVGRGIGNQPQHF	TGCAGTGTAGGGAGGGGGATAGGCAATCAGCCCCAGCATTTT
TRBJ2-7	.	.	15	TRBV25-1	CASSDPTRGPYEQYF	TGTGCCAGCAGTGACCCAACAAGAGGGCCATACGAGCAGTACTTC
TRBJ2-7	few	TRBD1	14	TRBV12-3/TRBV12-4	CASSTRQGMSEQYF	TGTGCCAGCAGCACAAGACAGGGGATGTCCGAGCAGTACTTC